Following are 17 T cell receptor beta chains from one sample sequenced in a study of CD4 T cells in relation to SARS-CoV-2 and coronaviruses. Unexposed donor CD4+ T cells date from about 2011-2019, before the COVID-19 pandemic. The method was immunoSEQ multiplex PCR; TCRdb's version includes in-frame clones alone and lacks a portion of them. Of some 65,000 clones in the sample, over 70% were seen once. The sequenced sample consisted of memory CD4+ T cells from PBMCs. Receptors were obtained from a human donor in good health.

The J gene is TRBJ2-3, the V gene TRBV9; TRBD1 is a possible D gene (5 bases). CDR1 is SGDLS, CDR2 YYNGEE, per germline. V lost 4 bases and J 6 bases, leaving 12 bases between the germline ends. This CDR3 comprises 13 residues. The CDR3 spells CASSPTTADTQYF. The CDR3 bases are TGTGCCAGCAGCCCCACGACAGCCGATACGCAGTATTTT.

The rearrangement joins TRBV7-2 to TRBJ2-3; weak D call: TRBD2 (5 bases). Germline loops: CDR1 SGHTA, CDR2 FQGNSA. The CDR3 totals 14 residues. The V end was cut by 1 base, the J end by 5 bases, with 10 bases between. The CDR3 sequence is CASSLGPGIDTQYF. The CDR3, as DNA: TGTGCCAGCAGCTTAGGGCCGGGGATAGATACGCAGTATTTT.

The CDR3, as DNA: TGTGCCACCAGCAGAGATTTGAGAACCCCAGTGCGTCTCTATGGCTACACCTTC. Protein product: CATSRDLRTPVRLYGYTF. The chain combines TRBV15 with TRBJ1-2; D gene unclear. The CDR3 contains 18 residues. V lost 0 bases to trimming and J lost 4 bases, with 21 bases between them. Per the germline V gene, CDR1 is LNHNV and CDR2 is YYDKDF (reference sequence).

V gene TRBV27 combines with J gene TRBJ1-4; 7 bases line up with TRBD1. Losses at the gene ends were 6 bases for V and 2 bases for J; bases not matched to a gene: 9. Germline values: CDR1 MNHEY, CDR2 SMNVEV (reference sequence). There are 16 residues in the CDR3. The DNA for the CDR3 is TGTGCCAGCAGAAGGGGACAGAGAAAGACTAATGAAAAACTGTTTTTT. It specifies CASRRGQRKTNEKLFF.

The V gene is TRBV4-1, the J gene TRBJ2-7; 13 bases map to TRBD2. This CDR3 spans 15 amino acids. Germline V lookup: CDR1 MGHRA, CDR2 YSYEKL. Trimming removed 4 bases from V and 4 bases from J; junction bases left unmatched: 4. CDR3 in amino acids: CASSRGTSGVYEQYF. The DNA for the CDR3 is TGCGCCAGCAGCCGAGGGACTAGCGGGGTTTACGAGCAGTACTTC.

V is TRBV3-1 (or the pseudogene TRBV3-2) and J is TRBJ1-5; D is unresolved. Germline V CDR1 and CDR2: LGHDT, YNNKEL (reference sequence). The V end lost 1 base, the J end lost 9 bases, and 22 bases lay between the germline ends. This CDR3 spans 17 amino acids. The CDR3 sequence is CASSQGLVPIFLRPQHF. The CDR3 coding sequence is TGTGCCAGCAGCCAAGGTTTGGTACCAATATTTCTTCGGCCCCAGCATTTT.

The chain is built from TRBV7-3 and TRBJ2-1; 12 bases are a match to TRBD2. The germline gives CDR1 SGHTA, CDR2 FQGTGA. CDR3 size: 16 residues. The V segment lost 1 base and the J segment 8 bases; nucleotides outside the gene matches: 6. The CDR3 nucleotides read TGTGCCAGCAGCTTAAGCCTAGCGGGGGGGCCAGATGAGCAGTTCTTC. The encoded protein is CASSLSLAGGPDEQFF.

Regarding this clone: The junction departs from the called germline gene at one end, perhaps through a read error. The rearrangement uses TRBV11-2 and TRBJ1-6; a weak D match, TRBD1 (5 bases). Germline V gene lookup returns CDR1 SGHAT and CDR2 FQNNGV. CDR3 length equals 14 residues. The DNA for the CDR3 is TGTGCCAGCAGCCTAGAGGGGCGTGGTTCACCCCTCCACTTT. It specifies CASSLEGRGSPLHF.

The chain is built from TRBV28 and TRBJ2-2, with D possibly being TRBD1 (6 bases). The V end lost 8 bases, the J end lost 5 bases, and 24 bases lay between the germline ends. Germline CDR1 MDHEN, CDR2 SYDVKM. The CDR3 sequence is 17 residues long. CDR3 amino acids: CASETHPWTARTGELFF. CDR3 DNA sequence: TGTGCCAGCGAAACCCATCCTTGGACAGCGCGGACCGGGGAGCTGTTTTTT.

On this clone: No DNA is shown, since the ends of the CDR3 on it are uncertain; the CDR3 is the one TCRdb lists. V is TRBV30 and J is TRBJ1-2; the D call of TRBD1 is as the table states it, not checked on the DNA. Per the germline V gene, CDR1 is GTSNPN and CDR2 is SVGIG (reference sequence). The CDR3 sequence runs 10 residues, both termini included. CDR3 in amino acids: CAWATGTHTF.

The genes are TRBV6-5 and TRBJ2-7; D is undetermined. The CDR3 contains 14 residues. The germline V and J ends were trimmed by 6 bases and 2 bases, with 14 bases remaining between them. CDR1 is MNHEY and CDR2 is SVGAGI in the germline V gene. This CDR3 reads CASRGPGRPYEQYF. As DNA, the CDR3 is TGTGCCAGCAGAGGACCCGGACGGCCCTACGAGCAGTACTTC.

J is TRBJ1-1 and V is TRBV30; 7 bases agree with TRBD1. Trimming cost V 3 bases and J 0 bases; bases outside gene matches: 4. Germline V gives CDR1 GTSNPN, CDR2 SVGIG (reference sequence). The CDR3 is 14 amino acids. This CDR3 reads CAWRDRQVNTEAFF. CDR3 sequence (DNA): TGTGCCTGGAGGGACAGGCAAGTGAACACTGAAGCTTTCTTT.

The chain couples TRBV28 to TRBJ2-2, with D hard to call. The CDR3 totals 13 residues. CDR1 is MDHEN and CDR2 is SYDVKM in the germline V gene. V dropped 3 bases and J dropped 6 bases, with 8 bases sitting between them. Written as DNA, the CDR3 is TGTGCCAGCAGTTTTTCTCGGGCCGGGGAGCTGTTTTTT. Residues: CASSFSRAGELFF.

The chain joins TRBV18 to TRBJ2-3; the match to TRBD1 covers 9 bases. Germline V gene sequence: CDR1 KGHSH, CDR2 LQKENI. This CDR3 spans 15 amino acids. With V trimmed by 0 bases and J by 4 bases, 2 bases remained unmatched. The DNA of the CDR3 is TGTGCCAGCTCACCACCGGGACAGGGATCAGATACGCAGTATTTT. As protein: CASSPPGQGSDTQYF. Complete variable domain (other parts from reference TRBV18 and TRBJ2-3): NAGVMQNPRHLVRRRGQEARLRCSPMKGHSHVYWYRQLPEEGLKFMVYLQKENIIDESGMPKERFSAEFPKEGPSILRIQQVVRGDSAAYFCASSPPGQGSDTQYFGPGTRLTVL.

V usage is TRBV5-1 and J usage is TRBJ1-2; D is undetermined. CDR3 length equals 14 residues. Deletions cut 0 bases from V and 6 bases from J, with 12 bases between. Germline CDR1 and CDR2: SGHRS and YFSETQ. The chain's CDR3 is CASSLAREENGYTF. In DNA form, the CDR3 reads TGCGCCAGCAGCTTGGCGAGGGAGGAGAATGGCTACACCTTC.

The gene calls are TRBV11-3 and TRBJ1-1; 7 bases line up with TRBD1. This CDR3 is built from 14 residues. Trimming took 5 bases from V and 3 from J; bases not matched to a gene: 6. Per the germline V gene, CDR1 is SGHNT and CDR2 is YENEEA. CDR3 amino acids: CASSRDSMHTEAFF. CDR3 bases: TGTGCCAGCAGCCGGGACAGCATGCACACTGAAGCTTTCTTT.

CDR3 protein: CASSLRTTSYEQYF. The CDR3 DNA sequence: TGTGCCAGCAGCTTGCGGACTACCTCCTACGAGCAGTACTTC. The V call is TRBV11-2, the J call TRBJ2-7; tentative D call: TRBD2 (6 bases). CDR1 and CDR2 from the germline V gene are SGHAT and FQNNGV. The CDR3 extends over 14 amino acids. V lost 3 bases and J lost 0, with 9 bases in between. The whole variable domain, remainder taken from reference TRBV11-2 and TRBJ2-7, is EAGVAQSPRYKIIEKRQSVAFWCNPISGHATLYWYQQILGQGPKLLIQFQNNGVVDDSQLPKDRFSAERLKGVDSTLKIQPAKLEDSAVYLCASSLRTTSYEQYFGPGTRLTVT.